These 5 T cell receptor beta chains were all obtained from the same sample, sequenced in a study of blood T cells in healthy people across ages. Primers used in a second PCR of about 7 to 11 cycles were a sample-barcoded 5' primer and a J-beta primer mix. Via MiXCR, TCRdb re-called the 5' RACE reads, giving one row per CDR3 protein. The sample includes about 680,000 distinct CDR3 sequences, more than 40% of them seen just once. Sequencing was performed on blood. The receptors were gathered from a woman aged 60 to 75 in good health.

The chain carries TRBV9 and TRBJ2-1; 9 bases map to TRBD1. J gave up 4 bases and V 1 base, and 3 bases lay outside the gene matches. The CDR3 has 15 amino acids. The V gene's germline CDR1 is SGDLS and CDR2 YYNGEE. CDR3 nucleotides: TGTGCCAGCAGCGTACGACAGGGGGATTACAATGAGCAGTTCTTC. Protein product: CASSVRQGDYNEQFF.

This clonotype occurred many times. The V call is TRBV7-6, the J call TRBJ2-7; D could derive from TRBD1 or TRBD2 (5 bases each). Germline lookup yields CDR1 SGHVS and CDR2 FNYEAQ. The CDR3 sequence is 15 residues long. The V gene lost 0 bases and the J gene lost 3 bases, with 12 bases spanning the gap. As DNA, the CDR3 is TGTGCCAGCAGCTTAGCGCACGGGACGGGCTACGAGCAGTACTTC. Translating it yields CASSLAHGTGYEQYF.

The chain has TRBV24-1 and TRBJ2-2; D uncertain. V was trimmed by 5 bases and J by 0 bases, leaving 9 bases between them. Germline CDR1 KGHDR, CDR2 SFDVKD. The CDR3 has 15 residues. The CDR3 nucleotides are TGTGCCACCAGTGCCCCAGAGACGAACACCGGGGAGCTGTTTTTT. It is translated as CATSAPETNTGELFF.

This sequence joins TRBV28 and TRBJ1-4, with D unclear. Deletions cut 1 base from V and 10 bases from J, with 10 bases between. Per the germline V gene, CDR1 is MDHEN and CDR2 is SYDVKM. This CDR3 comprises 13 residues. The CDR3 here is CASSLLGIRKLFF. In DNA, the CDR3 is TGTGCCAGCAGTTTATTGGGGATCCGAAAACTGTTTTTT.

This chain links TRBV6-5 with TRBJ2-5; 13 bases are shared with TRBD2. CDR1 is MNHEY, CDR2 SVGAGI, per germline. V lost 2 bases to trimming and J lost 5 bases; unmatched junction nucleotides: 11. This CDR3 region has 18 residues. The CDR3 DNA follows: TGTGCCAGCAGTTACCTCTATACTAGCGGGAGGGCCACGGAGACCCAGTACTTC. As protein: CASSYLYTSGRATETQYF.